A single sample gave rise to the 29 T cell receptor beta chains below, sequenced in a study of T cells in Graves' hyperthyroidism and ophthalmopathy (dated by TCRdb to about 2019). Library construction relied on multiplex PCR. Reads for this sample came from an Illumina HiSeq 2000. The TCR beta CDR3 regions were amplified from the RNA transcripts. The first round of RT-PCR for the TCR CDR3 was performed with the HTBI primer set and the Qiagen OneStep RT-PCR kit. Through fastp at Q25 and MiXCR, TCRdb rebuilt clones from the public reads, retaining in-frame beta chains. Identical CDR3 protein sequences are pooled into one entry, listed with their most common genes and DNA. Counted in this sample were roughly 570,000 distinct CDR3 sequences; roughly 50% of them appeared once. The top ten clonotypes cover around 19% of the sample. Material for sequencing was peripheral blood or thyroid tissue (not recorded which). These receptors came from an adult woman with Graves' disease, either hyperthyroidism or ophthalmopathy (not recorded which).

CDR3 protein: CASSRGLGGTDTQYF. The CDR3 DNA reads as TGTGCCAGCAGCCGTGGACTGGGGGGCACAGATACGCAGTACTTC. This rearrangement joins TRBV7-3 to TRBJ2-5; D tentatively reads TRBD1 or TRBD2 (6 bases each). The CDR3 contains 15 residues. CDR1 SGHTA and CDR2 FQGTGA come from the germline V gene. The V gene lost 5 bases and the J gene lost 11 bases, with 24 bases spanning the gap.

Only one count was recorded for this clonotype. A much larger clone lies a single base off, so this may be a read error. The chain is built from TRBV3-1 and TRBJ1-1, with unresolved D. Germline V gene sequence: CDR1 LGHDT, CDR2 YNNKEL (reference sequence). V lost 4 bases and J 5 bases, leaving 14 bases between the germline ends. The CDR3 consists of 14 residues. The CDR3 region has the DNA TGTGCCAGCAGCCTAGACTCGGTGGGGACTGAAGCTTTCTTT. Translation gives CASSLDSVGTEAFF.

The V and J genes are TRBV20-1 and TRBJ1-2, with D perhaps TRBD1 (5 bases). This CDR3 contains 13 residues. The germline V gene encodes CDR1 DFQATT and CDR2 SNEGSKA (reference sequence). V lost 1 base and J lost 1, with 7 bases in between. The DNA for the CDR3 is TGCAGTGCTAGAGTAGGGGATAACTATGGCTACACCTTC. It translates to CSARVGDNYGYTF.

DNA of the CDR3: TGTGCCTGGAGTGAAACAGGGGGCGGCACTGAAGCTTTCTTT. It yields the protein CAWSETGGGTEAFF. The J gene is TRBJ1-1, the V gene TRBV30; TRBD1 aligns across 9 bases. The CDR3 covers 14 residues. V shed 1 base, J shed 4 bases, and the junction held 4 bases outside the gene matches. The germline CDR1 and CDR2 sequences are GTSNPN and SVGIG (reference sequence). Combining the CDR3 with reference TRBV30 and TRBJ1-1 gives the whole variable domain SQTIHQWPATLVQPVGSPLSLECTVEGTSNPNLYWYRQAAGRGLQLLFYSVGIGQISSEVPQNLSASRPQDRQFILSSKKLLLSDSGFYLCAWSETGGGTEAFFGQGTRLTVV.

This chain links TRBV7-9 with TRBJ1-2; the match to TRBD1 covers 12 bases. Germline loops: CDR1 SEHNR, CDR2 FQNEAQ (reference sequence). The V segment lost 6 bases and the J segment 6 bases; nucleotides outside the gene matches: 8. This CDR3 has 15 amino acids. The CDR3 sequence is CASSLTRDRGHGYTF. The CDR3 DNA reads as TGTGCCAGCAGTCTTACCCGGGACAGGGGGCATGGCTACACCTTC. The variable domain in full, with the rest retrieved from reference TRBV7-9 and TRBJ1-2, is DTGVSQNPRHKITKRGQNVTFRCDPISEHNRLYWYRQTLGQGPEFLTYFQNEAQLEKSRLLSDRFSAERPKGSFSTLEIQRTEQGDSAMYLCASSLTRDRGHGYTFGSGTRLTVV.

V usage is TRBV2 and J usage is TRBJ1-5; D may be TRBD1 (6 bases). In germline, CDR1 is SNHLY, CDR2 FYNNEI. V gave up 1 base and J gave up 5 bases, with 9 bases separating them. CDR3 length: 14 amino acids. CDR3 sequence reads: CASSEGTEHQPQHF. CDR3 DNA: TGTGCCAGCAGTGAAGGGACAGAACATCAGCCCCAGCATTTT.

As concerns this clonotype: No conserved phenylalanine or tryptophan is present at the end of the CDR3, so a read error is the likely explanation. No DNA is shown, since the ends of the CDR3 on it are uncertain; the CDR3 is the one TCRdb lists. The chain links TRBV10-3 to TRBJ2-5. The CDR3 sequence runs 9 residues, both termini included. Germline V gene sequence: CDR1 ENHRY, CDR2 SYGVKD. The CDR3 here is CAISGDGSY.

The V gene is TRBV5-1, the J gene TRBJ1-6; 7 nucleotides line up with TRBD1. Germline V gives CDR1 SGHRS, CDR2 YFSETQ. The CDR3 contains 15 residues. The trim removed 0 bases at V and 8 bases at J, leaving 5 bases unmatched. The CDR3: CASSLAARGYSPLHF. The CDR3 DNA reads TGCGCCAGCAGCTTGGCCGCCAGGGGGTATTCACCCCTCCACTTT.

This clonotype was picked up many times. V usage is TRBV7-8 and J usage is TRBJ2-5, with TRBD2 matching 7 bases. This CDR3 has 18 amino acids. V trimming: 0 bases; J trimming: 2 bases; junction bases outside the gene matches: 12. The germline V gene has CDR1 SGHVS and CDR2 FQNEAQ. The CDR3 DNA is TGTGCCAGCAGCTTAGCTCGTGGGAGGGCCAAACATCAAGAGACCCAGTACTTC. Its translation is CASSLARGRAKHQETQYF.

In this sample, this clonotype turned up many times. The chain joins TRBV5-1 to TRBJ2-2, with a tentative D call TRBD2 (5 bases). Germline CDR1 reads SGHRS; CDR2 reads YFSETQ. The CDR3 extends over 14 amino acids. Trimming shortened V by 0 bases and J by 4 bases, and 7 bases separated the two germline ends. The CDR3 DNA reads as TGCGCCAGCAGCTTGGAGCGGCCCACCGGGGAGCTGTTTTTT. Protein product: CASSLERPTGELFF. Complete variable domain (other parts from reference TRBV5-1 and TRBJ2-2): KAGVTQTPRYLIKTRGQQVTLSCSPISGHRSVSWYQQTPGQGLQFLFEYFSETQRNKGNFPGRFSGRQFSNSRSEMNVSTLELGDSALYLCASSLERPTGELFFGEGSRLTVL.

Turning to this clonotype: One junction end disagrees with the germline gene, perhaps due to a read error. The chain carries TRBV7-3 and TRBJ1-6; D uncertain. This CDR3 is 8 amino acids long. The V gene's germline CDR1 is SGHTA and CDR2 FQGTGA. As DNA, the CDR3 is TGTGCCAGCAGCTTAACCCGCTTT. The encoded protein is CASSLTRF. The full variable domain, completed using reference TRBV7-3 and TRBJ1-6, is GAGVSQTPSNKVTEKGKYVELRCDPISGHTALYWYRQSLGQGPEFLIYFQGTGAADDSGLPNDRFFAVRPEGSVSTLKIQRTERGDSAVYLCASSLTRFGNGTRLTVT.

This chain connects TRBV15 to TRBJ2-7, with D hard to call. V lost 0 bases to trimming and J lost 4 bases, with 10 bases between them. Germline V gives CDR1 LNHNV, CDR2 YYDKDF (reference sequence). This CDR3 comprises 14 residues. CDR3 in amino acids: CATSRDLKGYEQYF. CDR3 bases: TGTGCCACCAGCAGAGATCTAAAAGGGTACGAGCAGTACTTC.

The genes are TRBV19 and TRBJ2-3; D gene ambiguous. The germline V gene has CDR1 LNHDA and CDR2 SQIVND (reference sequence). The length of the CDR3 is 11 residues. V gave up 10 bases and J gave up 6 bases, with 11 bases separating them. The CDR3 DNA sequence: TGTGCCACTCAATCCGGGGATACGCAGTATTTT. Translating it yields CATQSGDTQYF.

As regards this clonotype: This may arise from a read error, as a much more abundant clone is one base away. V gene TRBV7-9 combines with J gene TRBJ2-2; 9 positions match TRBD2. Germline V gene lookup returns CDR1 SEHNR and CDR2 FQNEAQ (reference sequence). Unmatched junction bases numbered 6, after V lost 5 bases and J lost 5 bases. The CDR3 loop spans 15 amino acids. As DNA, the CDR3 is TGTGCCAGCAGCATTGGACTAGCGCTAACCGGGGAGCTGTTTTTT. Encoded protein: CASSIGLALTGELFF.

This clonotype occurred many times. V and J are TRBV12-3 or TRBV12-4 and TRBJ2-7; D possibly corresponds to TRBD2 (5 bases). V lost 3 bases, J lost 8 bases, and 8 bases lay in between. This CDR3 has 11 amino acids. CDR3 sequence: CASSFRDKQYF. The CDR3 bases are TGTGCCAGCAGTTTCCGGGATAAGCAGTACTTC.

This clonotype was seen a handful of times. The chain links TRBV7-2 to TRBJ2-3, with TRBD2 identical over 7 bases. V shed 8 bases, J shed 3 bases, and the junction held 8 bases outside the gene matches. The CDR3 is 14 amino acids. Germline V lookup: CDR1 SGHTA, CDR2 FQGNSA. The CDR3: CASRVGGGTDTQYF. CDR3 in DNA: TGTGCCAGCCGCGTGGGCGGGGGAACAGATACGCAGTATTTT.

This clonotype was observed many times. CDR3: CASSHGTANTGELFF. The CDR3 DNA sequence: TGTGCCAGCAGCCACGGGACAGCGAACACCGGGGAGCTGTTTTTT. The rearrangement joins TRBV14 to TRBJ2-2; 7 bases map to TRBD1. The CDR3 spans 15 residues. The germline V gene encodes CDR1 SGHDN and CDR2 FVKESK. The V gene end was trimmed by 3 bases and the J gene end by 0 bases; junction bases not matched to a gene: 1.

This clonotype came up a few times. V and J are TRBV29-1 and TRBJ2-5; 7 nucleotides line up with TRBD1. Germline V gives CDR1 SQVTM, CDR2 ANQGSEA. V lost 4 bases and J lost 2; bases outside the gene matches: 7. The CDR3 loop spans 14 amino acids. The CDR3 nucleotides are TGCAGCGTTGTGGACAGGCCTTTTCAAGAGACCCAGTACTTC. It specifies CSVVDRPFQETQYF.

V and J are TRBV7-2 and TRBJ2-7, with D possibly being TRBD2 (6 bases). The CDR3 runs 16 residues. V was pared by 2 bases and J by 2 bases, with 16 bases between. The germline V gene encodes CDR1 SGHTA and CDR2 FQGNSA. CDR3: CASSLRQGGGTYEQYF. CDR3 nucleotide sequence: TGTGCCAGCAGCTTAAGGCAGGGTGGCGGGACCTACGAGCAGTACTTC.

This chain connects TRBV7-8 to TRBJ2-5; TRBD2 aligns across 9 bases. Germline CDR1 reads SGHVS; CDR2 reads FQNEAQ. V shed 6 bases and J 5 bases; nucleotides not matched to a gene: 10. The CDR3 spans 15 residues. CDR3 sequence: CASRSAGGSFETQYF. The CDR3 DNA sequence: TGTGCCAGCAGGAGCGCGGGAGGGTCCTTTGAGACCCAGTACTTC.

The chain uses TRBV5-4 and TRBJ1-4, with a tentative D call TRBD1 (5 bases). CDR1 is SGHNT and CDR2 is YYREEE in the germline V gene (reference sequence). The ends were cut back, 4 bases at V and 6 bases at J, with 13 bases in the middle. This CDR3 comprises 14 residues. The CDR3 bases are TGTGCCAGCAGCGTGTCAGGGAGGGATGAAAAACTGTTTTTT. Translation: CASSVSGRDEKLFF.

The V gene is TRBV5-1, the J gene TRBJ1-1; perhaps TRBD1 as D (5 bases). Trimming pared 1 base from V and 3 bases from J, leaving 10 bases between. CDR3 length equals 14 residues. Looked up from germline, CDR1 is SGHRS and CDR2 is YFSETQ. CDR3 protein: CASSLNAGYTEAFF. CDR3 DNA sequence: TGCGCCAGCAGCTTGAATGCAGGGTACACTGAAGCTTTCTTT.

V gene TRBV7-3 combines with J gene TRBJ2-5, with TRBD2 matching over 9 bases. The CDR3 is 15 amino acids. With V trimmed by 1 base and J by 5 bases, 5 bases remained unmatched. Germline V gene sequence: CDR1 SGHTA, CDR2 FQGTGA. CDR3 amino acids: CASSLMAGGPETQYF. The CDR3 region has the DNA TGTGCCAGCAGCTTAATGGCGGGAGGGCCTGAGACCCAGTACTTC. Supplemented by reference TRBV7-3 and TRBJ2-5, the full variable domain reads GAGVSQTPSNKVTEKGKYVELRCDPISGHTALYWYRQSLGQGPEFLIYFQGTGAADDSGLPNDRFFAVRPEGSVSTLKIQRTERGDSAVYLCASSLMAGGPETQYFGPGTRLLVL.

This clonotype was picked up many times. This chain uses TRBV7-9 with TRBJ1-2; maybe TRBD1 (5 bases). Germline V gene data show CDR1 as SEHNR and CDR2 as FQNEAQ (reference sequence). Trimming removed 1 base from V and 1 base from J, with 10 bases in between. This CDR3 spans 15 amino acids. CDR3: CASSLGGAINYGYTF. The CDR3 nucleotides are TGTGCCAGCAGCTTAGGTGGGGCGATTAACTATGGCTACACCTTC.

The rearrangement links TRBV2 to TRBJ2-5; weak D call: TRBD1 (6 bases). Trimming left V 1 base short and J 5 bases short, with 11 bases between. Per the germline V gene, CDR1 is SNHLY and CDR2 is FYNNEI. The length of the CDR3 is 14 residues. The CDR3 protein is CASSEDSGGETQYF. CDR3 in DNA: TGTGCCAGCAGTGAAGACAGTGGGGGCGAGACCCAGTACTTC.

This chain joins TRBV2 and TRBJ2-7; D gene uncertain. The length of the CDR3 is 13 residues. Per germline, CDR1 SNHLY and CDR2 FYNNEI. The V and J ends lost 6 bases and 5 bases respectively, with 14 bases between them. The CDR3 region has the DNA TGTGCCAGCAGCCTAAGGAAGGTAGACGAGCAGTACTTC. Amino acids: CASSLRKVDEQYF.

This rearrangement joins TRBV2 to TRBJ1-6, with 7 nucleotides matching TRBD1. V gave up 8 bases and J gave up 9 bases; unmatched junction bases: 10. CDR3 size: 14 residues. Germline V gene lookup returns CDR1 SNHLY and CDR2 FYNNEI. CDR3 sequence: CASLQGKPPSPLHF. CDR3 sequence (DNA): TGTGCCAGCCTACAGGGGAAGCCACCTTCACCCCTCCACTTT.

The J gene is TRBJ1-2, the V gene TRBV10-2, with unresolved D. The CDR3 has 13 residues. In germline, CDR1 is WSHSY, CDR2 SAAADI. V gave up 6 bases and J gave up 4 bases, with 12 bases separating them. The CDR3 reads CASREIGVYGYTF. CDR3 nucleotide sequence: TGCGCCAGCAGGGAGATTGGGGTCTATGGCTACACCTTC.

J is TRBJ1-2 and V is TRBV10-1; 9 bases fit TRBD1. The V gene's germline CDR1 is WNHNN and CDR2 SYGVQD (reference sequence). The CDR3 extends over 14 amino acids. Trimming cost V 4 bases and J 4 bases; bases outside gene matches: 4. CDR3 DNA sequence: TGCGCCAGCAGTGGGGGGACAGGGTTCTATGGCTACACCTTC. It yields the protein CASSGGTGFYGYTF.